These 30 T cell receptor beta chains were sequenced from one sample in a study of shared clonotypes between healthy human individuals. Sequenced by immunoSEQ multiplex PCR; TCRdb stores in-frame clones only, minus some. The table shows over 1.4 million clones, with over 95% occurring only once. The sample comprised naive CD4+ T cells sorted from blood. The subset is: CD45RA+ positively selected. The receptor set was obtained from a young man in good health.

The chain carries TRBV7-9 and TRBJ2-3; D is unresolved. With 2 bases removed from V and 1 base from J, the gap between germline ends came to 7 bases. The germline V gene encodes CDR1 SEHNR and CDR2 FQNEAQ (reference sequence). The CDR3 has 14 residues. CDR3 protein: CASSLRSGTDTQYF. The DNA for the CDR3 is TGTGCCAGCAGCTTAAGGAGCGGCACAGATACGCAGTATTTT.

V is TRBV7-2 and J is TRBJ1-5, with no clear D. The CDR3 loop spans 13 amino acids. V was clipped by 5 bases and J by 7 bases, with 12 bases between them. Germline-derived CDR1 and CDR2 are SGHTA and FQGNSA. CDR3 region: CASSPERAQPQHF. As DNA, the CDR3 is TGTGCCAGCAGCCCGGAAAGAGCACAGCCCCAGCATTTT.

This clone has only a few counts. The chain links TRBV27 to TRBJ2-7; 9 bases align to TRBD1. CDR3 length: 14 residues. In germline, CDR1 is MNHEY, CDR2 SMNVEV (reference sequence). V lost 6 bases to trimming and J lost 0 bases; unmatched junction nucleotides: 3. CDR3 coding DNA: TGTGCCAGCAGGGGACAGGGAATCTCCTACGAGCAGTACTTC. Translation: CASRGQGISYEQYF.

The chain couples TRBV30 to TRBJ2-5; 8 bases match TRBD1. Germline V gene data show CDR1 as GTSNPN and CDR2 as SVGIG (reference sequence). Germline trimming cut 6 bases from V and 5 bases from J; bases unmatched to any gene: 11. The CDR3 loop spans 14 amino acids. The CDR3 protein is CACGTGGFQETQYF. CDR3 in DNA: TGTGCCTGTGGGACAGGAGGCTTCCAGGAGACCCAGTACTTC.

This chain connects TRBV15 to TRBJ2-1; 11 bases line up with TRBD2. Germline V lookup: CDR1 LNHNV, CDR2 YYDKDF (reference sequence). The V gene end was trimmed by 3 bases and the J gene end by 7 bases; junction bases not matched to a gene: 20. The CDR3 covers 20 residues. The CDR3 protein is CATSSPLGLAELDGRNEQFF. The CDR3 bases are TGTGCCACCAGCAGCCCTTTGGGACTAGCGGAATTGGACGGGCGGAATGAGCAGTTCTTC.

This clone came up once. The V call is TRBV9, the J call TRBJ1-4, with 8 bases that match TRBD1. CDR3 length: 15 amino acids. V lost 4 bases and J lost 4; bases outside the gene matches: 6. The germline V gene has CDR1 SGDLS and CDR2 YYNGEE. The CDR3 nucleotides are TGTGCCAGCAGCCCCGGACAGGGCCTTAATGAAAAACTGTTTTTT. This codes for CASSPGQGLNEKLFF.

This clone was found once. The chain links TRBV15 to TRBJ2-7, with 7 bases identical to TRBD2. The germline V gene encodes CDR1 LNHNV and CDR2 YYDKDF (reference sequence). V was pared by 0 bases and J by 0 bases, with 11 bases of the junction left unmatched. CDR3 length: 18 residues. The CDR3 sequence is CATSRDPAGVGGSYEQYF. DNA for the CDR3: TGTGCCACCAGCAGAGATCCGGCGGGAGTGGGGGGCTCCTACGAGCAGTACTTC.

This chain connects TRBV7-6 to TRBJ2-7; 11 positions match TRBD2. Germline loops: CDR1 SGHVS, CDR2 FNYEAQ. With V trimmed by 3 bases and J by 7 bases, 8 bases remained unmatched. The CDR3 runs to 15 residues. CDR3 in DNA: TGTGCCAGCAGCTTCCAAGCTAGCGGGAGGAGTGAGCAGTACTTC. Its protein product is CASSFQASGRSEQYF. Full variable domain (missing parts from reference TRBV7-6 and TRBJ2-7): GAGVSQSPRYKVTKRGQDVALRCDPISGHVSLYWYRQALGQGPEFLTYFNYEAQQDKSGLPNDRFSAERPEGSISTLTIQRTEQRDSAMYRCASSFQASGRSEQYFGPGTRLTVT.

This rearrangement joins TRBV10-3 to TRBJ1-1, with D possibly being TRBD1 (6 bases). Germline V gene sequence: CDR1 ENHRY, CDR2 SYGVKD. The CDR3 extends over 16 amino acids. Trimming removed 4 bases from V and 4 bases from J, with 19 bases in between. In DNA, the CDR3 is TGTGCCATCAGTGCCTCAGGACAGTTGGGTGGCACTGAAGCTTTCTTT. Its translation: CAISASGQLGGTEAFF.

The genes are TRBV5-1 and TRBJ2-1; 10 positions match TRBD2. J was trimmed by 8 bases and V by 7 bases; bases with no gene match: 18. The CDR3 is made up of 17 amino acids. Germline CDR1 is SGHRS and CDR2 is YFSETQ. The CDR3 nucleotides read TGCGCCAGCTCCTTAGCGGGAGGACCGGCACTAAAAGATGAGCAGTTCTTC. Its translation: CASSLAGGPALKDEQFF.

With regard to this clone: The identical CDR3 is also encoded by other nucleotide sequences in the sample. The CDR3 sequence: CASSRTVNTEAFF. The DNA for the CDR3 is TGTGCCAGCAGCCGGACAGTGAACACTGAAGCTTTCTTT. J is TRBJ1-1 and V is TRBV7-9; D might be TRBD1 (6 bases). The V gene lost 5 bases and the J gene lost 0 bases, with 7 bases spanning the gap. Germline V lookup: CDR1 SEHNR, CDR2 FQNEAQ (reference sequence). The CDR3 sequence is 13 residues long.

The sample holds one count of this clone. The J gene is TRBJ1-1, the V gene TRBV19; D not certain. V was trimmed by 5 bases and J by 1 base, leaving 11 bases between them. The CDR3 contains 14 residues. The germline V gene has CDR1 LNHDA and CDR2 SQIVND (reference sequence). CDR3 DNA: TGTGCCAGTAGTTTGTTCGGTTCGAACACTGAAGCTTTCTTT. Protein: CASSLFGSNTEAFF.

The chain joins TRBV7-3 to TRBJ2-6; the D is unclear. V lost 2 bases and J 2 bases, leaving 4 bases between the germline ends. Germline CDR1 is SGHTA and CDR2 is FQGTGA. This CDR3 has 14 amino acids. Written as DNA, the CDR3 is TGTGCCAGCAGCTTACGGGCTGGGGCCAACGTCCTGACTTTC. Translated, it gives CASSLRAGANVLTF.

To note about this clone: The junction and the germline gene differ at one end; a read error may be behind it. The chain carries TRBV5-6 and TRBJ2-3; D uncertain. Germline-derived CDR1 and CDR2 are SGHDT and YYEEEE. This CDR3 has 13 residues. The CDR3 is CASSLSRTDTQYF. The CDR3 DNA follows: TGTGCCAGCAGCTTGTCTCGCACGGATACGCAGTATTTT.

Only one count was recorded for this clone. The CDR3: CASSLDRGHNWFFSNQPQHF. In DNA, the CDR3 is TGTGCCAGCAGCTTAGACAGGGGACATAACTGGTTCTTTAGCAATCAGCCCCAGCATTTT. The gene calls are TRBV11-3 and TRBJ1-5; tentatively, D is TRBD1 (6 bases). CDR3 length equals 20 residues. CDR1 is SGHNT and CDR2 is YENEEA in the germline V gene. V lost 0 bases and J lost 0, with 21 bases in between.

This clone was seen only once. The chain links TRBV7-3 to TRBJ1-1; D not certain. Germline-derived CDR1 and CDR2 are SGHTA and FQGTGA. This CDR3 is 13 amino acids long. Trimming pared 3 bases from V and 0 bases from J, leaving 5 bases between. CDR3 sequence: CASSFSLNTEAFF. The CDR3, as DNA: TGTGCCAGCAGCTTTTCTTTGAACACTGAAGCTTTCTTT.

The chain couples TRBV2 to TRBJ1-5; D is perhaps TRBD1 (5 bases). Per germline, CDR1 SNHLY and CDR2 FYNNEI. The ends were cut back, 6 bases at V and 9 bases at J, with 15 bases in the middle. CDR3 length equals 13 residues. The CDR3 here is CASRDSAWGPQHF. CDR3 bases: TGTGCCAGCAGAGACAGTGCTTGGGGGCCCCAGCATTTT.

V and J are TRBV7-9 and TRBJ2-1, with TRBD2 matching 11 bases. CDR3 length: 17 amino acids. CDR1 and CDR2 from the germline V gene are SEHNR and FQNEAQ (reference sequence). Trimming took 7 bases from V and 3 from J; bases not matched to a gene: 11. The CDR3 sequence: CASTRGSLAGGYNEQFF. The CDR3 DNA follows: TGTGCCAGCACCCGGGGCTCCCTAGCGGGAGGCTACAATGAGCAGTTCTTC.

The chain links TRBV2 to TRBJ2-1, with 9 bases lining up with TRBD1. The CDR3 runs to 14 residues. CDR1 and CDR2 (germline): SNHLY, FYNNEI. V gave up 4 bases and J gave up 6 bases; unmatched junction bases: 4. In nucleotides, the CDR3 is TGTGCCAGCAGTGTACAGGGGGCCGGCAATGAGCAGTTCTTC. Translation gives CASSVQGAGNEQFF.

CDR3 sequence reads: CASSLGQPGNQPQHF. DNA of the CDR3: TGTGCCAGCAGCTTGGGACAGCCTGGCAATCAGCCCCAGCATTTT. V and J are TRBV11-2 and TRBJ1-5; 7 positions agree with TRBD1. CDR3 size: 15 residues. CDR1 is SGHAT and CDR2 is FQNNGV in the germline V gene. The trim removed 3 bases at V and 2 bases at J, leaving 4 bases unmatched.

CDR3 nucleotide sequence: TGCGCCAGCAGCCAAGACGGAAGGTACTACGAGCAGTACTTC. Translated: CASSQDGRYYEQYF. This chain joins TRBV4-1 and TRBJ2-7, with D uncertain. V gave up 0 bases and J gave up 3 bases, with 9 bases separating them. This CDR3 contains 14 residues. Germline V gene lookup returns CDR1 MGHRA and CDR2 YSYEKL.

The rearrangement uses TRBV18 and TRBJ2-1; 7 nucleotides line up with TRBD1. Trimming took 0 bases from V and 1 from J; bases not matched to a gene: 3. The CDR3 has 16 residues. Looked up from germline, CDR1 is KGHSH and CDR2 is LQKENI. The DNA of the CDR3 is TGTGCCAGCTCACCACCGAGGGGGCTTTCCTACAATGAGCAGTTCTTC. Protein sequence: CASSPPRGLSYNEQFF.

V gene TRBV18 combines with J gene TRBJ1-4; D is possibly TRBD1 (5 bases). The V gene's germline CDR1 is KGHSH and CDR2 LQKENI. This CDR3 comprises 15 residues. Deletions cut 4 bases from V and 7 bases from J, with 16 bases between. The CDR3 region has the DNA TGTGCCAGCTCACTACAACAGGCTGGAGGTGAAAAACTGTTTTTT. As protein: CASSLQQAGGEKLFF.

The chain carries TRBV7-3 and TRBJ2-2; 7 nucleotides match TRBD2. The length of the CDR3 is 16 residues. J was trimmed by 2 bases and V by 0 bases; bases with no gene match: 3. Germline V gene sequence: CDR1 SGHTA, CDR2 FQGTGA. CDR3 in amino acids: CASSLTGGRNTGELFF. Here the CDR3 DNA reads TGTGCCAGCAGCTTAACTGGCGGGAGAAACACCGGGGAGCTGTTTTTT.

The V call is TRBV9, the J call TRBJ1-1, with D perhaps matching TRBD1 (5 bases). The V end was cut by 3 bases, the J end by 2 bases, with 23 bases between. The CDR3 sequence is 18 residues long. Looked up from germline, CDR1 is SGDLS and CDR2 is YYNGEE. The CDR3 protein is CASSADKAGYLGNTEAFF. As DNA, the CDR3 is TGTGCCAGCAGCGCGGACAAGGCGGGGTATCTCGGAAACACTGAAGCTTTCTTT.

CDR3 sequence (DNA): TGTGCCAGCAGCCTACCCAAACACAATGAGCAGTTCTTC. Its translation: CASSLPKHNEQFF. The chain is built from TRBV5-4 and TRBJ2-1, with D hard to call. Per the germline V gene, CDR1 is SGHNT and CDR2 is YYREEE (reference sequence). CDR3 size: 13 residues. V lost 4 bases and J lost 5, with 10 bases in between. Full variable domain (remainder filled in from reference TRBV5-4 and TRBJ2-1): ETGVTQSPTHLIKTRGQQVTLRCSSQSGHNTVSWYQQALGQGPQFIFQYYREEENGRGNFPPRFSGLQFPNYSSELNVNALELDDSALYLCASSLPKHNEQFFGPGTRLTVL.

The gene calls are TRBV18 and TRBJ2-1; D gene ambiguous. The CDR3 spans 15 residues. With 0 bases removed from V and 6 bases from J, the gap between germline ends came to 12 bases. Per the germline V gene, CDR1 is KGHSH and CDR2 is LQKENI. For the CDR3, the DNA is TGTGCCAGCTCACCACCGACGAGTCAAGTCAATGAGCAGTTCTTC. It specifies CASSPPTSQVNEQFF.

In its sample, this clone was seen once. J is TRBJ2-3 and V is TRBV29-1, with D tentatively TRBD2 (6 bases). V lost 6 bases and J 0 bases, leaving 10 bases between the germline ends. This CDR3 has 13 residues. Germline CDR1 and CDR2: SQVTM and ANQGSEA. The CDR3 is CSVLAVSTDTQYF. The CDR3 nucleotides read TGCAGCGTCTTAGCGGTGAGCACAGATACGCAGTATTTT.

J is TRBJ2-7 and V is TRBV5-5, with 9 positions matching TRBD1. The CDR3 spans 12 residues. Germline CDR1 SGHKS, CDR2 YYEKEE (reference sequence). J lost 6 bases, V lost 4 bases, and 2 bases had no gene match. The CDR3 DNA reads as TGTGCCAGCAGCGGGACAGGGTTCGAGCAGTACTTC. Protein: CASSGTGFEQYF.

On this clone itself: Other DNA sequences in this sample translate to the same CDR3. J is TRBJ1-3 and V is TRBV5-1; no reliable D call. CDR3 length equals 13 residues. From germline, CDR1 is SGHRS and CDR2 YFSETQ. Trimming took off 4 bases at V and 0 bases at J, with 5 bases between the two ends. CDR3 sequence: CASSLNSGNTIYF. In DNA form, the CDR3 reads TGCGCCAGCAGCCTAAACTCTGGAAACACCATATATTTT.